Detailed here is one T cell receptor beta chain. Antigen unknown. Its ends do not fully match the called genes, so a read error is possible. The DNA ends 3 residues before the CDR3 does, and the rest of the CDR3 is filled in from the germline J gene. These data come from a study of T cells in women clearing cervical HPV infection. Study-level points and caveats: TRBV6-7 abundance was lower in cases than controls (approximately 0.1% versus 0.17%). CIN3+ cases had significantly higher TCR repertoire richness than controls, but evenness did not differ.

TCRdb's copy holds only in-frame clones and misses some; the assay was immunoSEQ multiplex PCR. This sample's table reports tens of thousands of clones. Prevalent HPV16 infections were excluded; only incident single HPV16 infections included. The germline V gene has CDR1 KGHSH and CDR2 LQKENI. CDR3 length: 17 residues. The chain joins TRBV18 to TRBJ1-1; tentatively, D is TRBD1 (5 bases). The sample comprised blood buffy coat. The TCR sequence derives from a woman aged 18-70 years with a cervical HPV16 infection that either progressed to CIN3+ or cleared (not recorded which). The CDR3 reads CANSPFYVIQENTEAFF. The sequenced CDR3 bases are TGTGCCAACTCACCTTTCTACGTCATACAGGAGAACACTGAA. The full variable domain, completed using reference TRBV18 and TRBJ1-1, is NAGVMQNPRHLVRRRGQEARLRCSPMKGHSHVYWYRQLPEEGLKFMVYLQKENIIDESGMPKERFSAEFPKEGPSILRIQQVVRGDSAAYFCANSPFYVIQENTEAFFGQGTRLTVV.